This T cell receptor beta chain was captured by sequencing in a study of response to subunit inactivated influenza vaccine. TCRdb reprocessed the RT-PCR reads via MiXCR and lists one record per CDR3 protein. The repertoire holds 800,000 or so distinct CDR3 sequences, with 21% as singletons. The table lists this clonotype with a few counts. Antigen unknown. General observations from the study: The authors suggested that every seasonal influenza vaccination recruits few new T cells.

The sequence was collected from a man aged 50 to 60 who received an inactivated influenza vaccine. Sample: PBMCs from blood, taken roughly 5 days after vaccination.

The DNA of the CDR3 is TGTGCCAGCAGCTTCGGCAGGGACTCTGGAAACACCATATATTTT. Its protein product is CASSFGRDSGNTIYF. The rearrangement uses TRBV7-2 and TRBJ1-3; a possible D gene is TRBD1 (5 bases). This CDR3 has 15 amino acids. CDR1 is SGHTA and CDR2 is FQGNSA in the germline V gene. Trimming took off 3 bases at V and 0 bases at J, with 9 bases between the two ends.